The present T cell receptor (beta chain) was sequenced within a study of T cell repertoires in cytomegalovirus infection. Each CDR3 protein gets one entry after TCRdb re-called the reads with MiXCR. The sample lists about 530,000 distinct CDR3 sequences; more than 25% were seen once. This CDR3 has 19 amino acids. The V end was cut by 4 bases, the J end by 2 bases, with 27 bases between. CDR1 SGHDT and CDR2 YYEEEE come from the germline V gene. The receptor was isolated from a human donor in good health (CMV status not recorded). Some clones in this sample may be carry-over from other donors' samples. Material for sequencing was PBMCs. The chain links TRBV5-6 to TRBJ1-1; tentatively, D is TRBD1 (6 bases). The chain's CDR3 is CASSPLRLRGGHPNTEAFF. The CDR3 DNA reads TGTGCCAGCAGCCCCTTAAGATTACGAGGGGGACATCCAAACACTGAAGCTTTCTTT.